The sequence of this T cell receptor beta chain was determined in a study of blood T cell repertoires in COVID-19. Study overall: COVID-19 samples, acute and convalescent, were from the United States, Italy and Spain. T cells, B-cell-depleted T cells, or PBMCs supplied cDNA or gDNA.

The V end was cut by 3 bases, the J end by 5 bases, with 10 bases between. The CDR3 totals 14 residues. CDR1 is LGHNA and CDR2 is YSLEER in the germline V gene. Original analysis: How many nucleated cells were present was estimated from reference gene primer amplification. The assay was immunoSEQ multiplex PCR, and TCRdb's table has in-frame clones only and misses some. V and J calls and clone size are given by that table; D and trimming were obtained from the DNA. The sample consists of 300,000 to 400,000 clones, 65% to 85% of them appearing once. The clonotype comes from a man younger than 45 with active or convalescent COVID-19. Input material: peripheral blood. The rearrangement joins TRBV4-3 to TRBJ2-2; D is uncertain. The CDR3 DNA is TGCGCCAGCAGCCAGCAGGTTGGGACCGGGGAGCTGTTTTTT. Encoded protein: CASSQQVGTGELFF.